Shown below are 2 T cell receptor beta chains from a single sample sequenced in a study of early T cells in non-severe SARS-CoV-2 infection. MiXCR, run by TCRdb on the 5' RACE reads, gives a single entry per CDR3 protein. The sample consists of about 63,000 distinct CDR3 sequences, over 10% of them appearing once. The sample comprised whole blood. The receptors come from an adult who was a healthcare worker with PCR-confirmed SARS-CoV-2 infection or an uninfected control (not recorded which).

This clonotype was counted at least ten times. The CDR3 is CASSEQGFRYGYTF. For the CDR3, the DNA is TGTGCCAGCAGCGAACAGGGGTTCCGATATGGCTACACCTTC. The gene calls are TRBV3-1 and TRBJ1-2; TRBD1 agrees at 7 bases. This CDR3 is 14 amino acids long. V was pared by 5 bases and J by 5 bases, with 8 bases of the junction left unmatched. Germline V CDR1 and CDR2: LGHDT, YNNKEL (reference sequence).

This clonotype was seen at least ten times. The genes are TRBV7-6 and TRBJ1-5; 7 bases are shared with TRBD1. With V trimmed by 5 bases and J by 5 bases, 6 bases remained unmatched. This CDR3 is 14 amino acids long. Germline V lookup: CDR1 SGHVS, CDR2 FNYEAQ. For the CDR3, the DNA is TGTGCCAGCAGCACCCGACAGGGAGATCAGCCCCAGCATTTT. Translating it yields CASSTRQGDQPQHF.